These 26 T cell receptor beta chains originate from one sample sequenced in a study of blood T cell repertoires in COVID-19. Profiled with immunoSEQ multiplex PCR; TCRdb holds only in-frame clones, not every one. The data contain more than 400,000 clones, about 92% of them seen just once; the ten biggest clones take up approximately 0.65%. Sample: PBMCs or T cells enriched from blood (not recorded which). All receptors come from a young man who had recovered from COVID-19.

The V and J genes are TRBV10-1 and TRBJ2-5, with TRBD2 identical over 9 bases. CDR1 is WNHNN, CDR2 SYGVQD, per germline (reference sequence). After removal of 0 bases from V and 3 bases from J, the junction contained 5 bases not matched to a gene. The CDR3 totals 16 residues. This CDR3 reads CASSESGIAGEETQYF. CDR3 nucleotides: TGCGCCAGCAGTGAGTCGGGAATAGCGGGAGAAGAGACCCAGTACTTC.

The chain has TRBV11-2 and TRBJ2-5; D might be TRBD2 (7 bases). Trimming took 5 bases from V and 5 from J, leaving 12 bases between them. CDR3 length equals 13 residues. Germline lookup yields CDR1 SGHAT and CDR2 FQNNGV. The CDR3 sequence is CASSHEGGETQYF. The CDR3 nucleotides are TGTGCCAGCAGCCACGAGGGGGGGGAGACCCAGTACTTC.

Turning to this clone: A junction boundary mismatches the germline segment, possibly from a read error. The CDR3 DNA reads TGTGCCAGCAGTTTAACGGGGAACGAGTTATTCTTC. This encodes CASSLTGNELFF. V is TRBV12-3 or TRBV12-4 and J is TRBJ2-7; TRBD2 is a possible D gene (5 bases). CDR3 length equals 12 residues.

The chain is built from TRBV28 and TRBJ1-2; D ambiguous. Trimming stripped 8 bases from V and 8 bases from J, with 15 bases between. CDR3 length: 12 residues. Germline CDR1 MDHEN, CDR2 SYDVKM. CDR3: CASRAGPGGYTF. The CDR3 bases are TGTGCCAGCCGCGCTGGGCCGGGGGGCTACACCTTC.

In its sample, this clone was seen once. The rearrangement links TRBV18 to TRBJ1-1; D ambiguous. Deletions cut 0 bases from V and 4 bases from J, with 9 bases between. The CDR3 has 14 residues. The germline CDR1 and CDR2 sequences are KGHSH and LQKENI. CDR3: CASSPPNRGTEAFF. The CDR3 region has the DNA TGTGCCAGCTCACCACCAAATCGGGGCACTGAAGCTTTCTTT.

As for this clone: Other DNA variants within this sample encode the same CDR3. The J gene is TRBJ1-4, the V gene TRBV7-9, with 7 nucleotides matching TRBD1. The V segment lost 5 bases and the J segment 4 bases; nucleotides outside the gene matches: 4. The CDR3 covers 14 residues. Germline V gives CDR1 SEHNR, CDR2 FQNEAQ (reference sequence). CDR3 sequence: CASSRTGGNEKLFF. CDR3 DNA sequence: TGTGCCAGCAGCCGGACAGGCGGTAATGAAAAACTGTTTTTT. Filled out from reference TRBV7-9 and TRBJ1-4, the complete variable domain reads DTGVSQNPRHKITKRGQNVTFRCDPISEHNRLYWYRQTLGQGPEFLTYFQNEAQLEKSRLLSDRFSAERPKGSFSTLEIQRTEQGDSAMYLCASSRTGGNEKLFFGSGTQLSVL.

For this clone: Other DNA variants within this sample encode the same CDR3. V gene TRBV18 combines with J gene TRBJ2-3; 8 bases align to TRBD2. Germline values: CDR1 KGHSH, CDR2 LQKENI. This CDR3 has 15 amino acids. The junction had 5 bases not matched to a gene; V was cut back by 6 bases and J by 0 bases. The CDR3: CASSPTSGSTDTQYF. CDR3 DNA: TGTGCCAGCTCGCCTACTAGCGGAAGCACAGATACGCAGTATTTT.

The chain couples TRBV7-8 to TRBJ1-2; D perhaps matches TRBD1 (6 bases). CDR1 and CDR2 from the germline V gene are SGHVS and FQNEAQ. The V end lost 4 bases, the J end lost 4 bases, and 13 bases lay between the germline ends. This CDR3 has 14 amino acids. CDR3 loop: CASSSETGSYGYTF. CDR3 in DNA: TGTGCCAGCAGCTCCGAAACAGGGAGCTATGGCTACACCTTC.

The chain uses TRBV4-1 and TRBJ2-5, with 10 bases lining up with TRBD2. J was trimmed by 3 bases and V by 4 bases; bases with no gene match: 14. There are 18 residues in the CDR3. The germline CDR1 and CDR2 sequences are MGHRA and YSYEKL. Here the CDR3 reads CASSRVPLAGAFKETQYF. CDR3 DNA sequence: TGCGCCAGCAGCCGAGTGCCTCTAGCGGGGGCCTTTAAAGAGACCCAGTACTTC.

This chain joins TRBV7-8 and TRBJ2-2; D is uncertain. This CDR3 spans 16 amino acids. With 2 bases removed from V and 4 bases from J, the gap between germline ends came to 14 bases. Germline CDR1 SGHVS, CDR2 FQNEAQ. In DNA form, the CDR3 reads TGTGCCAGCAGCTTAAGTCGGTGGGCAGCCACCGGGGAGCTGTTTTTT. This gives the protein CASSLSRWAATGELFF. Complete variable domain (other parts from reference TRBV7-8 and TRBJ2-2): GAGVSQSPRYKVAKRGQDVALRCDPISGHVSLFWYQQALGQGPEFLTYFQNEAQLDKSGLPSDRFFAERPEGSVSTLKIQRTQQEDSAVYLCASSLSRWAATGELFFGEGSRLTVL.

This sequence joins TRBV30 and TRBJ2-1; 12 bases map to TRBD2. CDR1 and CDR2 (germline): GTSNPN, SVGIG (reference sequence). The CDR3 loop spans 12 amino acids. V was clipped by 3 bases and J by 13 bases; unmatched bases: 4. This CDR3 is CAWRGLAGPQFF. For the CDR3, the DNA is TGTGCCTGGAGGGGACTAGCGGGTCCCCAGTTCTTC.

The chain links TRBV19 to TRBJ2-1, with 7 bases aligning to TRBD1. The CDR3 loop spans 15 amino acids. With 10 bases clipped from V and 2 bases from J, the junction kept 11 bases outside the gene matches. Germline CDR1 reads LNHDA; CDR2 reads SQIVND (reference sequence). CDR3 region: CAISDPGTAYNEQFF. In DNA form, the CDR3 reads TGTGCCATAAGTGACCCCGGGACAGCCTACAATGAGCAGTTCTTC. The full variable domain, with the rest looked up from reference TRBV19 and TRBJ2-1, is DGGITQSPKYLFRKEGQNVTLSCEQNLNHDAMYWYRQDPGQGLRLIYYSQIVNDFQKGDIAEGYSVSREKKESFPLTVTSAQKNPTAFYLCAISDPGTAYNEQFFGPGTRLTVL.

The chain couples TRBV5-5 to TRBJ2-2, with D tentatively TRBD1 (6 bases). There are 14 residues in the CDR3. Per germline, CDR1 SGHKS and CDR2 YYEKEE (reference sequence). V gave up 4 bases and J gave up 7 bases, with 14 bases separating them. CDR3 sequence reads: CASSLGQTVGELFF. The CDR3 region has the DNA TGTGCCAGCAGCCTAGGACAGACCGTCGGGGAGCTGTTTTTT.

The V gene is TRBV19, the J gene TRBJ2-1; TRBD2 is a possible D gene (5 bases). Per germline, CDR1 LNHDA and CDR2 SQIVND (reference sequence). This CDR3 comprises 20 residues. V was trimmed by 0 bases and J by 1 base, leaving 22 bases between them. The CDR3 is CASSIDQDSWDVGSYNEQFF. The CDR3 region has the DNA TGTGCCAGTAGTATAGATCAGGACTCATGGGATGTGGGTTCCTACAATGAGCAGTTCTTC. Full variable domain (outside the CDR3, taken from reference TRBV19 and TRBJ2-1): DGGITQSPKYLFRKEGQNVTLSCEQNLNHDAMYWYRQDPGQGLRLIYYSQIVNDFQKGDIAEGYSVSREKKESFPLTVTSAQKNPTAFYLCASSIDQDSWDVGSYNEQFFGPGTRLTVL.

This chain uses TRBV27 with TRBJ2-1; 11 positions match TRBD1. The V gene end was trimmed by 4 bases and the J gene end by 12 bases; junction bases not matched to a gene: 5. This CDR3 spans 13 amino acids. Germline values: CDR1 MNHEY, CDR2 SMNVEV (reference sequence). The CDR3 region is CASSWDRGTGQFF. CDR3 nucleotide sequence: TGTGCCAGCAGTTGGGACAGGGGGACTGGGCAGTTCTTC.

V and J are TRBV7-2 and TRBJ1-1, with 9 bases fitting TRBD1. V shed 5 bases, J shed 5 bases, and the junction held 3 bases outside the gene matches. From germline, CDR1 is SGHTA and CDR2 FQGNSA. This CDR3 is 13 amino acids long. CDR3 DNA sequence: TGTGCCAGCAGCAGGACAGGGGTGACTGAAGCTTTCTTT. This encodes CASSRTGVTEAFF.

The table lists this clone with a few counts. In the same sample, other DNA sequences code for this CDR3. This rearrangement joins TRBV6-5 to TRBJ2-7; 10 bases are a match to TRBD2. Germline CDR1 is MNHEY and CDR2 is SVGAGI. The CDR3 contains 14 residues. J gave up 4 bases and V 5 bases, and 5 bases lay outside the gene matches. The CDR3 DNA is TGTGCCAGCAGTCGTCTAGCGGGGGTTTACGAGCAGTACTTC. It is translated as CASSRLAGVYEQYF.

The V gene is TRBV9, the J gene TRBJ1-4, with D hard to call. Germline V lookup: CDR1 SGDLS, CDR2 YYNGEE. The CDR3 sequence is 14 residues long. V lost 1 base and J 7 bases, leaving 11 bases between the germline ends. The CDR3 region is CASSVFASGEKLFF. In DNA, the CDR3 is TGTGCCAGCAGCGTATTCGCTTCGGGTGAAAAACTGTTTTTT.

This sequence joins TRBV19 and TRBJ1-2, with 8 bases that match TRBD1. Germline CDR1 LNHDA, CDR2 SQIVND (reference sequence). The CDR3 runs 15 residues. The J segment lost 2 bases and the V segment lost 3 bases, leaving 5 bases of the junction unmatched. In nucleotides, the CDR3 is TGTGCCAGTAGTATCCCGGGACAGGACAACTATGGCTACACCTTC. Translation: CASSIPGQDNYGYTF.

The chain joins TRBV3-1 (or the pseudogene TRBV3-2) to TRBJ2-2; D perhaps matches TRBD2 (6 bases). Trimming stripped 4 bases from V and 5 bases from J, with 14 bases between. The CDR3 runs 15 residues. From germline, CDR1 is LGHDT and CDR2 YNNKEL (reference sequence). The CDR3 DNA follows: TGTGCCAGCAGCCGCGACTCCGGAGGGACCGGGGAGCTGTTTTTT. Its protein is CASSRDSGGTGELFF.

The chain recombines TRBV19 with TRBJ1-5; no reliable D call. Germline-derived CDR1 and CDR2 are LNHDA and SQIVND (reference sequence). The V and J ends lost 1 base and 4 bases respectively, with 5 bases between them. The CDR3 contains 13 residues. This CDR3 is CASSIGGNQPQHF. CDR3 sequence (DNA): TGTGCCAGTAGTATAGGAGGGAATCAGCCCCAGCATTTT.

V is TRBV5-8 and J is TRBJ1-2; 7 bases agree with TRBD1. From germline, CDR1 is SGHTS and CDR2 YDEGEE. V was pared by 4 bases and J by 2 bases, with 2 bases of the junction left unmatched. The CDR3 runs 13 residues. This CDR3 reads CASSLQGNYGYTF. The CDR3 DNA follows: TGTGCCAGCAGCCTACAGGGGAACTATGGCTACACCTTC.

This clone showed up just a few times. The genes are TRBV19 and TRBJ2-7; 9 nucleotides match TRBD1. The germline gives CDR1 LNHDA, CDR2 SQIVND (reference sequence). This CDR3 comprises 14 residues. V trimming: 3 bases; J trimming: 7 bases; junction bases outside the gene matches: 7. The CDR3 sequence is CASSMEGQGGEQYF. The CDR3 bases are TGTGCCAGTAGTATGGAGGGACAGGGCGGGGAGCAGTACTTC.

A single count supports this clone. The chain carries TRBV6-2 or TRBV6-3 and TRBJ2-5, with 8 nucleotides matching TRBD1. CDR3 size: 16 residues. Unmatched junction bases numbered 9, after V lost 2 bases and J lost 4 bases. Per germline, CDR1 MNHEY and CDR2 SVGEGT. This CDR3 is CASSYLAGGFSETQYF. The CDR3 DNA reads as TGTGCCAGCAGTTACCTGGCAGGGGGCTTTTCAGAGACCCAGTACTTC.

This clone occurred once. V usage is TRBV7-6 and J usage is TRBJ2-5; TRBD2 matches 7 bases. Germline V gives CDR1 SGHVS, CDR2 FNYEAQ. CDR3 length: 13 residues. The trim removed 1 base at V and 4 bases at J, leaving 0 bases unmatched. CDR3 in DNA: TGTGCCAGCAGCTTAGGGGAGGGAGAGACCCAGTACTTC. It specifies CASSLGEGETQYF.

The chain links TRBV7-8 to TRBJ2-7, with no clear D. Germline V lookup: CDR1 SGHVS, CDR2 FQNEAQ. The CDR3 consists of 12 residues. Trimming shortened V by 0 bases and J by 7 bases, and 7 bases separated the two germline ends. CDR3 loop: CASSLALFEQYF. DNA of the CDR3: TGTGCCAGCAGCTTAGCCCTTTTTGAGCAGTACTTC.